This TCR beta chain appears in the sequencing data of a study of T cell responses to AZD1222 COVID-19 vaccine. Overall study findings and caveats: Nearly half of spike-specific TCRs reportedly target unmutated variant regions. Spike-specific TCR breadth and depth both grew after two AZD1222 doses. Spike as a whole was targeted by vaccine-associated CD4 TCRs, dominant at 160-218 and 743-854.

Details on this clone: Its antigen remains unknown.

Repertoires were generated with immunoSEQ multiplex PCR, while TCRdb's copy carries only in-frame clones and drops some. The sample carries 90,000 to 150,000 clones, about nine tenths recorded once. The sample in question was peripheral blood, obtained on day 0 of AZD1222 vaccination. The TCR was taken from an adult in good health.

The CDR3 loop reads CASSLAGQGFGEQYF. CDR3 DNA sequence: TGCGCCAGCAGCTTGGCCGGTCAGGGTTTTGGCGAGCAGTACTTC. The chain carries TRBV5-1 and TRBJ2-7, with D perhaps TRBD1 (5 bases). Trimming took 0 bases from V and 6 from J, leaving 16 bases between them. Germline CDR1 is SGHRS and CDR2 is YFSETQ. This CDR3 has 15 amino acids.